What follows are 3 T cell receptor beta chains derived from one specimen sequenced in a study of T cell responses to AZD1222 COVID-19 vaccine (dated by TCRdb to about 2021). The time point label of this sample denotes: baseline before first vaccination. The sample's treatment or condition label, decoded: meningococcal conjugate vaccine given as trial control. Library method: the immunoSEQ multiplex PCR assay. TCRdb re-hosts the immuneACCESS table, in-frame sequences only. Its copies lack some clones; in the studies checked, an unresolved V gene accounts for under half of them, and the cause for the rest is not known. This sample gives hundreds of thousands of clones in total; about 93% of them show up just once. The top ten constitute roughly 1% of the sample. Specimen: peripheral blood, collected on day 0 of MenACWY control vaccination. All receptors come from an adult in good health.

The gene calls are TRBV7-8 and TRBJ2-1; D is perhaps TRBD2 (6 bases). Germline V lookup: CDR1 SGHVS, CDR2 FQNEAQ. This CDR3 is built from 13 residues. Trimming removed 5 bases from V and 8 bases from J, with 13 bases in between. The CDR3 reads CASSPPTRDEQFF. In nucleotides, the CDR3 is TGTGCCAGCAGCCCGCCGACTAGGGATGAGCAGTTCTTC.

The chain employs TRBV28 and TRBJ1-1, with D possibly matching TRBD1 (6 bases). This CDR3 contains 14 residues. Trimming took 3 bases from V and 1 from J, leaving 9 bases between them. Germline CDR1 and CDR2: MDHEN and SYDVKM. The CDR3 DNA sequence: TGTGCCAGCAGTTTGTCAGGGGCGAACACTGAAGCTTTCTTT. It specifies CASSLSGANTEAFF.

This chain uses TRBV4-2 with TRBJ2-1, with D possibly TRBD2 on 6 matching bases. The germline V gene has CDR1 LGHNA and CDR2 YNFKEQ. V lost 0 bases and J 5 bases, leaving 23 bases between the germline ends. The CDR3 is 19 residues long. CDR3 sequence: CASSQESGFIRRGHNEQFF. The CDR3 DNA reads TGTGCCAGCAGCCAAGAGTCGGGGTTTATAAGGCGGGGACACAATGAGCAGTTCTTC.